This T cell receptor (beta chain) stems from a study of blood T cell repertoires in COVID-19. Study overall: Sources were T cells, B-cell-depleted T cells, or PBMCs; the material itself was cDNA or gDNA.

In the original workflow: Amplification of reference gene primers provided the estimated nucleated cell counts. The table came from immunoSEQ multiplex PCR; TCRdb's copy has only in-frame clones and leaves some out. The DNA gave D and trimming, while V, J and clone size come from that table. The sample records about 160,000 clones, over 80% being singletons. Per the germline V gene, CDR1 is SGHTA and CDR2 is FQGTGA. CDR3 length equals 14 residues. The junction had 5 bases not matched to a gene; V was cut back by 10 bases and J by 1 base. Sequenced input: peripheral blood. This chain connects TRBV7-3 to TRBJ2-2; 8 bases line up with TRBD2. The source is a man aged 25-40 years with COVID-19, enrolled during active disease. The CDR3 DNA reads as TGTGCCACCGGGCGGGAGGTGAACACCGGGGAGCTGTTTTTT. Translation: CATGREVNTGELFF.